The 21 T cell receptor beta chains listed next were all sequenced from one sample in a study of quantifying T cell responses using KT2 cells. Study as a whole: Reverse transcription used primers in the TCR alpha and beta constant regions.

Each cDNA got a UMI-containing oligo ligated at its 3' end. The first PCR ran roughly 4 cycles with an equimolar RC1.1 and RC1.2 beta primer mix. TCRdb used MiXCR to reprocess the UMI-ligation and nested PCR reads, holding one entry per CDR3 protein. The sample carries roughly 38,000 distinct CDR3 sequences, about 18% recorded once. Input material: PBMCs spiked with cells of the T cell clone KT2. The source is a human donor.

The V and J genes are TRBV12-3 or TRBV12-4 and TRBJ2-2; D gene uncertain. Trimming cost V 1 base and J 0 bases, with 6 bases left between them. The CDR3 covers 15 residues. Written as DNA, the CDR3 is TGTGCCAGCAGTTTAGTGGGTCCGAACACCGGGGAGCTGTTTTTT. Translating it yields CASSLVGPNTGELFF.

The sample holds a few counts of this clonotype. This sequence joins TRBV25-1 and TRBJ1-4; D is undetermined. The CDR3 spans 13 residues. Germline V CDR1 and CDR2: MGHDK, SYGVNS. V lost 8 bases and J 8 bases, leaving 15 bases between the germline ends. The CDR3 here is CASSGPVLEKLFF. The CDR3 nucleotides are TGTGCCAGCTCCGGGCCAGTTCTCGAAAAACTGTTTTTT.

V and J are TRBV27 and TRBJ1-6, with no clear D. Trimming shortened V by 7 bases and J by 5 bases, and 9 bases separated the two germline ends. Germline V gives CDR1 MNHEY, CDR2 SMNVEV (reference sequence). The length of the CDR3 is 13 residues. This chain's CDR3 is CASKGQNNSPLHF. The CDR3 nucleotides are TGTGCCAGCAAAGGCCAAAATAATTCACCCCTCCACTTT.

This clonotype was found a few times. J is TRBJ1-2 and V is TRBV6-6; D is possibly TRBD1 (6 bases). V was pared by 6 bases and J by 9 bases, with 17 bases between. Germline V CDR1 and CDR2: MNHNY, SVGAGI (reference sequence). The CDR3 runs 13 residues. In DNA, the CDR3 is TGTGCCAGCAGCCGCGACGGGGGGGCGCGCTACACCTTC. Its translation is CASSRDGGARYTF.

CDR3 loop: CAIRAPSGFGTEAFF. The CDR3 DNA reads TGTGCCATCAGGGCTCCATCGGGATTTGGGACTGAAGCTTTCTTT. The rearrangement uses TRBV10-3 and TRBJ1-1; D remains ambiguous. CDR1 and CDR2 (germline): ENHRY, SYGVKD. The CDR3 extends over 15 amino acids. The germline V and J ends were trimmed by 6 bases and 5 bases, with 19 bases remaining between them.

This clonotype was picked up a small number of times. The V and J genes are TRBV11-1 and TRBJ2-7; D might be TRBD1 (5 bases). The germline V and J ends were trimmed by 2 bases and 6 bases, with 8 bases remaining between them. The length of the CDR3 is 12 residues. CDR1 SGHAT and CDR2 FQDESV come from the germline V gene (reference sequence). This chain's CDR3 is CASSLTGGEQYF. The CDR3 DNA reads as TGTGCCAGCAGCTTAACAGGTGGCGAGCAGTACTTC.

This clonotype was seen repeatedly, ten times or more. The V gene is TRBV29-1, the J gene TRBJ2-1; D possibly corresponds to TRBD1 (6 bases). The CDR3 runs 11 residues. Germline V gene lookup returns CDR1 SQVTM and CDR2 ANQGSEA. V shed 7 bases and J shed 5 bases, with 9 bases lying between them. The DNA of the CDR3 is TGCAGCGAACAGGGCCACAATGAGCAGTTCTTC. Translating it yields CSEQGHNEQFF.

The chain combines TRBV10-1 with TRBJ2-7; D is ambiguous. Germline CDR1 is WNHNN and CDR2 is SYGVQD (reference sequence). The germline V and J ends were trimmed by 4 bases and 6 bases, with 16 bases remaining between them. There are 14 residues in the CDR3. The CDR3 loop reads CASSGARRPFEQYF. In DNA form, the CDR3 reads TGCGCCAGCAGTGGAGCGCGACGCCCCTTCGAGCAGTACTTC.

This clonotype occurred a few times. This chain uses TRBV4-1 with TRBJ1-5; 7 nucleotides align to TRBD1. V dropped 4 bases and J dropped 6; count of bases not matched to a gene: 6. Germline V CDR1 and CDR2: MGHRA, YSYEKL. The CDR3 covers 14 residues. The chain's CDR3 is CASSLTTGRQPQHF. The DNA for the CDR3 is TGCGCCAGCAGCCTTACGACAGGGCGTCAGCCCCAGCATTTT.

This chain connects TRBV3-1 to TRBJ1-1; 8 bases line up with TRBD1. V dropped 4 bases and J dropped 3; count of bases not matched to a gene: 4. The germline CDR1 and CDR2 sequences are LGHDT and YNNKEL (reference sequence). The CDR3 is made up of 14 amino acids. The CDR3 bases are TGTGCCAGCAGCCTAAGACAGGGGCACACTGAAGCTTTCTTT. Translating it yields CASSLRQGHTEAFF.

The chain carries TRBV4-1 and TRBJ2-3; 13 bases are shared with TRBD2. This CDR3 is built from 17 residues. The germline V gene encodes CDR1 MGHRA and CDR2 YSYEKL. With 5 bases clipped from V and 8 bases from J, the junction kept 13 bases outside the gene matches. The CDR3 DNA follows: TGCGCCAGCAGCAAAGGACTAGCGGGGGATCCAGGGGGTACGCAGTATTTT. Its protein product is CASSKGLAGDPGGTQYF.

In nucleotides, the CDR3 is TGTGCCAGCTCCCGGGACAGGGATACCTACGAGCAGTACTTC. Encoded protein: CASSRDRDTYEQYF. This rearrangement joins TRBV2 to TRBJ2-7; TRBD1 matches at 9 bases. This CDR3 has 14 amino acids. With V trimmed by 8 bases and J by 2 bases, 7 bases remained unmatched. Germline CDR1 reads SNHLY; CDR2 reads FYNNEI.

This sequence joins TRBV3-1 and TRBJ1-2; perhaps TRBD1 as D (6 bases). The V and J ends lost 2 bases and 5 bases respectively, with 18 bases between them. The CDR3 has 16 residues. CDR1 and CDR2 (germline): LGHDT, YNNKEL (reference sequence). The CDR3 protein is CASSQITGTPLYGYTF. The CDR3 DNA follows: TGTGCCAGCAGCCAAATTACCGGGACACCACTTTATGGCTACACCTTC.

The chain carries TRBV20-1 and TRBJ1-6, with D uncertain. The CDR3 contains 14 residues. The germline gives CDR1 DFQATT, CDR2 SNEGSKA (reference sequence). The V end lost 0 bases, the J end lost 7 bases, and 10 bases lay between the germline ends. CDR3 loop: CSARDRAVNSPLHF. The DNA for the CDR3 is TGCAGTGCTAGAGATCGGGCAGTAAATTCACCCCTCCACTTT.

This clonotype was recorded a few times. The DNA for the CDR3 is TGCAGTGCTAGACGGGGGATTCAGCGGGGATCCGCCCGACCCTACGAGCAGTACTTC. This codes for CSARRGIQRGSARPYEQYF. The J gene is TRBJ2-7, the V gene TRBV20-1, with 7 bases matching TRBD2. V was pared by 2 bases and J by 2 bases, with 21 bases of the junction left unmatched. The V gene's germline CDR1 is DFQATT and CDR2 SNEGSKA (reference sequence). CDR3 length: 19 amino acids.

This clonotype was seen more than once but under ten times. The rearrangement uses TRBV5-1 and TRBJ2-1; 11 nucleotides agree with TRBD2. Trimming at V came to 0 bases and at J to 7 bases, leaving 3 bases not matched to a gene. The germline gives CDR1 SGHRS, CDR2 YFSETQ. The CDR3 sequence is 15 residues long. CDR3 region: CASSLASSGRNEQFF. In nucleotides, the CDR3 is TGCGCCAGCAGCTTGGCGTCTAGCGGGAGGAATGAGCAGTTCTTC.

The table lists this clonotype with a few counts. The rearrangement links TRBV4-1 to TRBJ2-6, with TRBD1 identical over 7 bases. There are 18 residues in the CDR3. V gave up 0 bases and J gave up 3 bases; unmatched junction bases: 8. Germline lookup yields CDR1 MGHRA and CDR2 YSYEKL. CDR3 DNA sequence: TGCGCCAGCAGCCAAGATCACACCGACAGGGTTGGGGCCAACGTCCTGACTTTC. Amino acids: CASSQDHTDRVGANVLTF.

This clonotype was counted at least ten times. The CDR3 DNA is TGTGCCACCAGTGATTTTCCCGACTTGGTTTACACCGGGGAGCTGTTTTTT. It yields the protein CATSDFPDLVYTGELFF. This rearrangement joins TRBV24-1 to TRBJ2-2, with no clear D. Germline V gene sequence: CDR1 KGHDR, CDR2 SFDVKD. V shed 1 base and J shed 3 bases, with 14 bases lying between them. The CDR3 totals 17 residues.

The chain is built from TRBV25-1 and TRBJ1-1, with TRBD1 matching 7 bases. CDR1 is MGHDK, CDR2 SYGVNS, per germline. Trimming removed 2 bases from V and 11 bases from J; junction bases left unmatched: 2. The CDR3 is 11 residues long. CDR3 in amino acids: CASSETGVAFF. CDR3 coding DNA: TGTGCCAGCAGTGAAACAGGGGTGGCTTTCTTT.

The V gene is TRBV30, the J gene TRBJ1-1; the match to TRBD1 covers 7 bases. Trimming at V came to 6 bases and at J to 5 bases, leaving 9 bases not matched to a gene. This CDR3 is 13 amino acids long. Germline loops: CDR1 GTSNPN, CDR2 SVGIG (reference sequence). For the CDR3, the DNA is TGTGCCTGCTTCCGGGACAGTGAGACTGAAGCTTTCTTT. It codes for CACFRDSETEAFF.

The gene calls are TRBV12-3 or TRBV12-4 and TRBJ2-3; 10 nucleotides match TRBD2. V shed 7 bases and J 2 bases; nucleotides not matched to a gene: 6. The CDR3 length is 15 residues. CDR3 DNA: TGTGCCAGCAATCGCGGACTAGCGGACACAGATACGCAGTATTTT. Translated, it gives CASNRGLADTDTQYF.